This TCR beta chain was retrieved from a study of blood T cell repertoires in COVID-19. At the level of the study: PBMCs, B-cell-depleted T cells, or T cells provided the cDNA or gDNA that made up the material.

As handled by the study authors: Reference gene primer amplification gave nucleated cell count estimates. The repertoire was sequenced with immunoSEQ multiplex PCR; TCRdb's copy has only in-frame clones and lacks some. V, J and clone size derive from that table, while D and trimming were established from the DNA sequence. Among around 300,000 clones listed, approximately 91% were seen once. The sample holds a few counts of this clone. Looked up from germline, CDR1 is PRHDT and CDR2 is FYEKMQ (reference sequence). The CDR3 has 15 amino acids. V was clipped by 5 bases and J by 5 bases, with 19 bases between them.

Sequenced: peripheral blood. The genes are TRBV13 and TRBJ2-7, with a possible D match to TRBD1 (6 bases). This TCR was recovered from a woman aged 40 to 50 who had recovered from COVID-19. CDR3 region: CASSRGQGIFDEQYF. CDR3 nucleotide sequence: TGTGCCAGCAGCCGCGGGCAGGGGATTTTCGACGAGCAGTACTTC.